This note documents a single TCR beta chain sequence. This clonotype was detected ten times or more. The clone's antigen remains unknown. Qualities for individual bases were not recorded, and no much larger clone is one base off. The data were taken from a study of T-cell reconstitution after alpha-beta-depleted transplantation in children (TCRdb year 2016). Concerning the study at large: T-cell immune reconstitution after TCRalphabeta/CD19-depleted allogeneic hematopoietic cell transplantation in children was quantitatively tracked in the study by means of TCR repertoire profiling. Findings and caveats that apply to the study as a whole: Hyperexpanded clone frequencies declined over subsequent months; after one year, T-cell counts and TCRbeta diversity were mostly attributed to newly produced T cells. About two months after transplant, the apparently early recovery of alphabetaT-cell counts reportedly depended on just several hundred clones that had expanded rapidly and came from non-depleted graft cells. The high TCRbeta diversity at day 60 in some patients was ascribed to recipient T cells and intrathymic progenitors that had survived conditioning.

The CDR3 contains 15 residues, cysteine and phenylalanine counted. The sequence is cut down to CDR3 DNA, 45 bases in frame from base 1. CDR1 is given as SGHRS and CDR2 as YFSETQ, both from the germline V gene. Here V drops 0 bases and J drops 4 bases, and the junction holds 6 bases not matched to any gene. The treatment or condition label, read with the paper, signifies: allogeneic hematopoietic cell transplantation with graft depleted of TCRalphabeta T cells and CD19 B cells. The children who served as transplant recipients had been given grafts of TCRalphabeta/CD19-depleted allogeneic hematopoietic cells. Libraries were made using PCR. This sample was sequenced with an Illumina HiSeq 2500. TCR libraries were prepared with molecular barcoding, using unique molecular identifiers to normalize TCRbeta repertoire quantification. The public reads were run again by TCRdb, first through fastp at Q25 and then through MiXCR, and only productive beta chains were kept. Here each entry gathers all rows of one CDR3 protein and keeps the most common genes and DNA. Here the sample has around 190,000 distinct CDR3 sequences; 6.6% occur a single time. The ten most abundant clones make up less than 7% of the sample.

The TCR comes from a boy aged 2 to 10 with acute lymphoblastic leukemia, due to receive a stem cell transplant. Sequencing was performed on PBMCs, taken before TCRalphabeta/CD19-depleted stem cell transplant. The chain is made from TRBV5-1 and TRBJ2-7; TRBD2 aligns with 8 central bases. The CDR3 reads as follows: CASSLDSGVPYEQYF. The nucleotides are TGCGCCAGCAGCTTGGATAGCGGGGTTCCTTACGAGCAGTACTTC.